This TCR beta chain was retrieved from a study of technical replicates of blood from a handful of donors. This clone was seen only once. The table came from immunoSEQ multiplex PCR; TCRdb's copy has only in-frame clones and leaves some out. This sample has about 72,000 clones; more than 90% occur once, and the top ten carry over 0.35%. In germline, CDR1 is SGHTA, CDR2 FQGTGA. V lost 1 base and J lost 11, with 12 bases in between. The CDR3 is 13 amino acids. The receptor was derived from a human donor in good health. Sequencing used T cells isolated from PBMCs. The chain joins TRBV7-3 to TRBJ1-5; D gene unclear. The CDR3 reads CASSLIAEGAQHF. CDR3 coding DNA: TGTGCCAGCAGCTTAATTGCAGAGGGAGCCCAGCATTTT.